One and the same sample provided the 5 T cell receptor beta chains below, sequenced in a study of blood T cell repertoires in COVID-19. TCRdb's table, derived via immunoSEQ multiplex PCR, lists solely in-frame clones and lacks some. Of about 250,000 clones listed, about 73% are singletons. The material sequenced was peripheral blood. These receptor sequences come from an elderly woman with acute or convalescent COVID-19.

The sample holds a few counts of this clone. This rearrangement joins TRBV6-2 or TRBV6-3 to TRBJ2-7; D is possibly TRBD1 (5 bases). This CDR3 comprises 15 residues. Germline V CDR1 and CDR2: MNHEY, SVGEGT. The V gene lost 2 bases and the J gene lost 0 bases, with 11 bases spanning the gap. The DNA of the CDR3 is TGTGCCAGCAGTTACCCCAGCAGGGCCTCCTACGAGCAGTACTTC. Protein: CASSYPSRASYEQYF.

The sample holds one count of this clone. This chain joins TRBV6-6 and TRBJ1-4; TRBD1 agrees at 9 bases. Germline V gives CDR1 MNHNY, CDR2 SVGAGI (reference sequence). The length of the CDR3 is 15 residues. After removal of 7 bases from V and 6 bases from J, the junction contained 9 bases not matched to a gene. CDR3 nucleotide sequence: TGTGCCAGCAAGGGGGCGGACAGGGGATATGAAAAACTGTTTTTT. Translation: CASKGADRGYEKLFF.

This clone came up a few times. The gene calls are TRBV28 and TRBJ1-2, with 7 nucleotides matching TRBD1. After removal of 6 bases from V and 8 bases from J, the junction contained 9 bases not matched to a gene. The CDR3 extends over 13 amino acids. From germline, CDR1 is MDHEN and CDR2 SYDVKM. CDR3 DNA: TGTGCCAGCAGGTTCCCAGGGGGTCGGGGCTACACCTTC. Residues: CASRFPGGRGYTF.

This clone appeared a few times. The chain has TRBV3-1 (or the pseudogene TRBV3-2) and TRBJ2-7; unclear D gene. This CDR3 is 13 amino acids long. The germline CDR1 and CDR2 sequences are LGHDT and YNNKEL (reference sequence). Trimming removed 2 bases from V and 0 bases from J, with 5 bases in between. CDR3 sequence (DNA): TGTGCCAGCAGCCAAAACGGCTCCTACGAGCAGTACTTC. It encodes CASSQNGSYEQYF.

CDR3 in DNA: TGTGCCAGCTCACCATCGACGGGATCTACTGAAGCTTTCTTT. It encodes CASSPSTGSTEAFF. The chain links TRBV18 to TRBJ1-1; no definite D call. Trimming left V 2 bases short and J 5 bases short, with 12 bases between. There are 14 residues in the CDR3. Germline V gene lookup returns CDR1 KGHSH and CDR2 LQKENI. The full variable domain, with the rest looked up from reference TRBV18 and TRBJ1-1, is NAGVMQNPRHLVRRRGQEARLRCSPMKGHSHVYWYRQLPEEGLKFMVYLQKENIIDESGMPKERFSAEFPKEGPSILRIQQVVRGDSAAYFCASSPSTGSTEAFFGQGTRLTVV.